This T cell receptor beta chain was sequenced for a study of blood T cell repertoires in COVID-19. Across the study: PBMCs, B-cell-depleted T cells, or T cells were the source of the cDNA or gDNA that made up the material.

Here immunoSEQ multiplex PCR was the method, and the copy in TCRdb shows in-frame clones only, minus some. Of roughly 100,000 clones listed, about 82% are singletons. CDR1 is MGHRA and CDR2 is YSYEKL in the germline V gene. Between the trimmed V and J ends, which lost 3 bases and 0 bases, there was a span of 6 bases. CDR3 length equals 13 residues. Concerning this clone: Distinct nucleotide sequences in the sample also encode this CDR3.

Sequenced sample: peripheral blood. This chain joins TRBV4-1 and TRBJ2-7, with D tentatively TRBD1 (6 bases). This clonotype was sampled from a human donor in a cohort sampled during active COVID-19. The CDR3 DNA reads TGCGCCAGCAGCCAGGACAGCTCCTACGAGCAGTACTTC. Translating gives CASSQDSSYEQYF.